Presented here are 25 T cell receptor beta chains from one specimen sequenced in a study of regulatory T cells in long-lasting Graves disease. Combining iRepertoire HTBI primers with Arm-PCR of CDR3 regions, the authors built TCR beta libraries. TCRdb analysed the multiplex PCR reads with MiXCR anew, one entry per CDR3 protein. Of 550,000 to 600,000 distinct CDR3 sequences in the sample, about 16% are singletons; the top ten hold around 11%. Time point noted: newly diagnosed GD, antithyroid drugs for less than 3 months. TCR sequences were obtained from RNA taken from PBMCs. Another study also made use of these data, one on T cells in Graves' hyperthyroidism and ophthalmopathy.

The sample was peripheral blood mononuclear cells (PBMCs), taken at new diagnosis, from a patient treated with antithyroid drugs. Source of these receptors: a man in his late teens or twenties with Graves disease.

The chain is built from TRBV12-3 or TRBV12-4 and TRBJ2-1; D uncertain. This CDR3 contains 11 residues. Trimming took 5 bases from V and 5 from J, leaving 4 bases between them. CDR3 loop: CASSVDNEQFF. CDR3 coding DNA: TGTGCCAGCAGTGTCGACAATGAGCAGTTCTTC.

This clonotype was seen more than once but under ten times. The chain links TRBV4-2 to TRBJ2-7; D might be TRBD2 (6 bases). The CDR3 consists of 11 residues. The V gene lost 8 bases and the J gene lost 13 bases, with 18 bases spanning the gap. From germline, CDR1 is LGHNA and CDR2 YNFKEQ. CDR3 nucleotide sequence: TGTGCCAGCCGCCGGGACTCCTATTTTTACTTC. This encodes CASRRDSYFYF.

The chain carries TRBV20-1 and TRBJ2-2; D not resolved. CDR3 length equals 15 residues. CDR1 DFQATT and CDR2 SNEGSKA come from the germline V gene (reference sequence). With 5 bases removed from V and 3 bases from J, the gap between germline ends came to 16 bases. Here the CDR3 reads CSAPLESVYTGELFF. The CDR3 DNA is TGCAGTGCTCCCCTAGAAAGCGTTTACACCGGGGAGCTGTTTTTT.

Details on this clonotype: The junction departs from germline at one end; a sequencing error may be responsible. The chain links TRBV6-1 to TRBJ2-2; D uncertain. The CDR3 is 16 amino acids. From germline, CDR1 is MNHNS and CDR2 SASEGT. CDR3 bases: TGCGCCAGCCGGAGAGGTGGTATGATAAGGACCGGGGAGCTGTTTTTT. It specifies CASRRGGMIRTGELFF.

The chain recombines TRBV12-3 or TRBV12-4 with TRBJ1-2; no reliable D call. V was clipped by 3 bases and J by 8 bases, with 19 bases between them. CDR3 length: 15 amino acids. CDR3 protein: CASSFNIRLRQGYTF. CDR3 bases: TGTGCCAGCAGTTTTAACATCAGGCTACGCCAGGGCTACACCTTC.

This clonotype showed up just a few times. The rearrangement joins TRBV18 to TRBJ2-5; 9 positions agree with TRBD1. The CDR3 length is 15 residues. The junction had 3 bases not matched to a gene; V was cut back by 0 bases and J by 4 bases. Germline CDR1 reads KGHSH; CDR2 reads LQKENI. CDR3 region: CASSPPGQGTETQYF. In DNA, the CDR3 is TGTGCCAGCTCACCACCAGGACAGGGGACAGAGACCCAGTACTTC. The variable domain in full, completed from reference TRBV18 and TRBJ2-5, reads NAGVMQNPRHLVRRRGQEARLRCSPMKGHSHVYWYRQLPEEGLKFMVYLQKENIIDESGMPKERFSAEFPKEGPSILRIQQVVRGDSAAYFCASSPPGQGTETQYFGPGTRLLVL.

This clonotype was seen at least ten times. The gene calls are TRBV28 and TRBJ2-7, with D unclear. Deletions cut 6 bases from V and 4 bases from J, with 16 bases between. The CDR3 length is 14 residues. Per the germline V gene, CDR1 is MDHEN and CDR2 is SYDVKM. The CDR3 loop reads CASSPPTSTYEQYF. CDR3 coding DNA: TGTGCCAGCAGCCCACCCACATCCACGTACGAGCAGTACTTC.

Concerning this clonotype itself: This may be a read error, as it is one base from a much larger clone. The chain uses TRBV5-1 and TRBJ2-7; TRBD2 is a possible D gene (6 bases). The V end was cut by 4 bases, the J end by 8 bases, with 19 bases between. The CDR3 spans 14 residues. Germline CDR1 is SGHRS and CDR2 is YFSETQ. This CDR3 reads CASSPGPPGLKQYF. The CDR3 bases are TGCGCCAGCAGCCCAGGACCCCCGGGACTCAAGCAGTACTTC.

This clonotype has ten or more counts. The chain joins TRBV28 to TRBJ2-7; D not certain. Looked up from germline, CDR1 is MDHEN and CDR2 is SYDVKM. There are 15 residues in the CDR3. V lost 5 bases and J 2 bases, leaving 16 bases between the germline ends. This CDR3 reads CASSRLETRAYEQYF. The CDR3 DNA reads TGTGCCAGCAGTCGTTTGGAGACTCGTGCCTACGAGCAGTACTTC.

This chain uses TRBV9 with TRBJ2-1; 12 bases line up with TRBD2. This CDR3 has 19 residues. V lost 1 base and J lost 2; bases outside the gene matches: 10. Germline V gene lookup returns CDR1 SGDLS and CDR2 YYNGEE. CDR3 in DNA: TGTGCCAGCAGCGTAACCGGGACTAGCGGGTCAGGCGCCTACAATGAGCAGTTCTTC. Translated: CASSVTGTSGSGAYNEQFF.

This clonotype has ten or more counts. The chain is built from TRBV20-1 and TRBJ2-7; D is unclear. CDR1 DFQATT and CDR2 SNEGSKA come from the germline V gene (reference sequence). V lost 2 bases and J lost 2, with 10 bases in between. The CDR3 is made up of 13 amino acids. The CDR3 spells CSARWSRAYEQYF. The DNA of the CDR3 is TGCAGTGCTAGATGGAGCAGAGCCTACGAGCAGTACTTC.

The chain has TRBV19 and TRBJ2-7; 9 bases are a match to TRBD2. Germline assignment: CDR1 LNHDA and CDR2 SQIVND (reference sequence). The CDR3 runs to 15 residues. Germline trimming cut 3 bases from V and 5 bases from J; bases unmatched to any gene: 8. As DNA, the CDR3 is TGTGCCAGTAGTATTGATAATAGCGGGAGCAACGAGCAGTACTTC. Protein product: CASSIDNSGSNEQYF.

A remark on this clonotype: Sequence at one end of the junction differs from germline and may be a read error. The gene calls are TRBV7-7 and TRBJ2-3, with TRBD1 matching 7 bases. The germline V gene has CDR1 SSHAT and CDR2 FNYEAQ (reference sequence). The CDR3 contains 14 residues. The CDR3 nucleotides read TGTGCTAGCAGCTTAGAAACAGGGGCAGATACGCAGTATTTT. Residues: CASSLETGADTQYF.

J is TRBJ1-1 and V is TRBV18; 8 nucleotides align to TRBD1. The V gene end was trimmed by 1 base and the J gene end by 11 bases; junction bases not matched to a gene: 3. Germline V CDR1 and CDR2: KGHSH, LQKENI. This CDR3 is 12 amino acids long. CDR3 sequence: CASSPQQGGAFF. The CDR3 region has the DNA TGTGCCAGCTCACCACAACAGGGGGGGGCTTTCTTT.

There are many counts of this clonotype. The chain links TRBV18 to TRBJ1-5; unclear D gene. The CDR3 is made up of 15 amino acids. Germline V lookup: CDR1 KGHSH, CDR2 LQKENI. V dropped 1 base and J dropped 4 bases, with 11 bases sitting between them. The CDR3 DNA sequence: TGTGCCAGCTCACCACTTCGGGCCGAAAATCAGCCCCAGCATTTT. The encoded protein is CASSPLRAENQPQHF.

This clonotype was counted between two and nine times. CDR3: CSARGGSRGNQPQHF. In DNA form, the CDR3 reads TGCAGTGCTAGAGGGGGCTCTAGGGGTAATCAGCCCCAGCATTTT. V is TRBV20-1 and J is TRBJ1-5; D may be TRBD1 (5 bases). The CDR3 totals 15 residues. Germline CDR1 and CDR2: DFQATT and SNEGSKA (reference sequence). The ends were cut back, 1 base at V and 4 bases at J, with 14 bases in the middle.

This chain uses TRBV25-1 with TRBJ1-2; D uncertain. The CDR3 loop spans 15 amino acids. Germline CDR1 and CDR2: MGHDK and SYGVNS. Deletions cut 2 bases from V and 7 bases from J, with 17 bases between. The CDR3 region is CASSEKWQALVGYTF. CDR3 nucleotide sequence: TGTGCCAGCAGTGAAAAGTGGCAGGCCCTTGTTGGCTACACCTTC.

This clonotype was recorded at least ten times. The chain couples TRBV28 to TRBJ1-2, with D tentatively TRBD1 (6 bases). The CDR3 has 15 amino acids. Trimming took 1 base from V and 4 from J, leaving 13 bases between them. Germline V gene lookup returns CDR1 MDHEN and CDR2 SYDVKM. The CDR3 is CASSLSRGSFYGYTF. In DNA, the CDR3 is TGTGCCAGCAGTTTATCCAGGGGATCTTTCTATGGCTACACCTTC.

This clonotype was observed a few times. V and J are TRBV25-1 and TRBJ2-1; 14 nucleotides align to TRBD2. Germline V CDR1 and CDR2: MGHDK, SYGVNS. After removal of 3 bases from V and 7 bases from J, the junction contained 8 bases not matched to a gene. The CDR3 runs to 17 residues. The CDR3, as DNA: TGTGCCAGCAGTGATTCAGGACTAGCGGGAGGTTCGAATGAGCAGTTCTTC. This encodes CASSDSGLAGGSNEQFF.

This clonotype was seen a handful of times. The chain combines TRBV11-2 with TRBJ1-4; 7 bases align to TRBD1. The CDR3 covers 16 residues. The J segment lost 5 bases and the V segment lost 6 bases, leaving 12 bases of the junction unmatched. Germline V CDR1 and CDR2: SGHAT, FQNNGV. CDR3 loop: CASSSSPGQWNEKLFF. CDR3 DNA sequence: TGTGCCAGCAGTTCTTCCCCGGGACAGTGGAATGAAAAACTGTTTTTT. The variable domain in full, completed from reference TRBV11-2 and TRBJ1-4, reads EAGVAQSPRYKIIEKRQSVAFWCNPISGHATLYWYQQILGQGPKLLIQFQNNGVVDDSQLPKDRFSAERLKGVDSTLKIQPAKLEDSAVYLCASSSSPGQWNEKLFFGSGTQLSVL.

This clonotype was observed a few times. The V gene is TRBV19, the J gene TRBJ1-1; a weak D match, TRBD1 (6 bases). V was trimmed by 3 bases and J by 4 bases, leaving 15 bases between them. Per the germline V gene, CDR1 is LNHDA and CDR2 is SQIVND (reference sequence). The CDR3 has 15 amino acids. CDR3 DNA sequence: TGTGCCAGTAGTATCGGGGGGGGGCAAGGCACTGAAGCTTTCTTT. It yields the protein CASSIGGGQGTEAFF.

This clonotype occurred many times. The CDR3 nucleotides read TGTGCCAGCAGCCAAGACTGGGCCTCCTACGAGCAGTACTTC. This sequence encodes CASSQDWASYEQYF. The rearrangement joins TRBV3-1 to TRBJ2-7, with D unclear. The CDR3 runs 14 residues. The ends were cut back, 0 bases at V and 0 bases at J, with 6 bases in the middle. Germline V CDR1 and CDR2: LGHDT, YNNKEL (reference sequence).

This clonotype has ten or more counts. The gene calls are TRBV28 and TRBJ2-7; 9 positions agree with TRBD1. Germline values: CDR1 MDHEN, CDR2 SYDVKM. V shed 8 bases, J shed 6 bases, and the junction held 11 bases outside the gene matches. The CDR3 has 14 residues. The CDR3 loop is CASLAGDRVVEQYF. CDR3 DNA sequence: TGTGCCAGCTTGGCGGGGGACAGGGTGGTCGAGCAGTACTTC.

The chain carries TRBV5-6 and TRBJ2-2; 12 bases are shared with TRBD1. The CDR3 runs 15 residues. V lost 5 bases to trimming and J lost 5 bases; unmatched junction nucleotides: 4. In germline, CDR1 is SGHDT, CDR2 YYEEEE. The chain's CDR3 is CASRSGQGATGELFF. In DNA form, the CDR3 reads TGTGCCAGCAGATCGGGACAGGGGGCTACCGGGGAGCTGTTTTTT.

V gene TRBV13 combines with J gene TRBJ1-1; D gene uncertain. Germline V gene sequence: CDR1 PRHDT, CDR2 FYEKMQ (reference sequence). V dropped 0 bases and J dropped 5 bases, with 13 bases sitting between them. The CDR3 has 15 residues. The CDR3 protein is CASSLGFEGRTEAFF. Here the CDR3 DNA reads TGTGCCAGCAGCTTAGGCTTTGAGGGTAGAACTGAAGCTTTCTTT.